This T cell receptor beta chain is drawn from a study of T cells in Graves' hyperthyroidism and ophthalmopathy. Notes on the study in general: A model of 13 V-J pairs discriminated ophthalmopathy from stable hyperthyroidism. Most thyroid clonotypes with frequency above 0.001 were detected in blood. Ophthalmopathy was model-predicted a median roughly 6.2 months pre-onset.

Amplification yielded TCR beta CDR3 regions, with RNA transcripts as the source. When the TCR CDR3 underwent first-round RT-PCR, the HTBI primer set was used. TCRdb reprocessed the multiplex PCR reads with MiXCR, giving one entry per CDR3 protein. The sample lists over 500,000 distinct CDR3 sequences, about 45% occurring once. Every diagnosis used clinical symptoms, serum thyroxine and TRAb, thyroid ultrasound and orbital computed tomography. This clonotype was detected ten times or more. The antigen remains undetermined. This TCR was sampled from an adult woman with Graves' disease, either hyperthyroidism or ophthalmopathy (not recorded which). The sequencing input was peripheral blood or thyroid tissue (not recorded which).

CDR3 region: CASLRGSNNEKLFF. In DNA form, the CDR3 reads TGTGCCAGCCTCCGAGGGAGTAATAATGAAAAACTGTTTTTT. J is TRBJ1-4 and V is TRBV2; unclear D gene. The CDR3 covers 14 residues. V was shortened by 8 bases and J by 4 bases, with 14 bases between the two germline ends. Germline lookup yields CDR1 SNHLY and CDR2 FYNNEI.